These 3 T cell receptor beta chains were all obtained from the same sample, sequenced in a study of shared clonotypes between healthy human individuals. TCRdb's copy holds only in-frame clones and misses some; the assay was immunoSEQ multiplex PCR. The sample comprises roughly 2.2 million clones, 90% to 95% of which are singletons, and about 0.41% rests with the top ten. The sequenced sample was naive CD4+ T cells from PBMCs. Noted subset: CD45RA+ positively selected. These receptors all stem from a man aged 18 to 35 in good health. Some clones in this sample may be carry-over from other donors' samples.

The chain joins TRBV6-1 to TRBJ1-2, with 9 nucleotides matching TRBD1. From germline, CDR1 is MNHNS and CDR2 SASEGT. CDR3 length equals 14 residues. Trimming took 7 bases from V and 4 from J; bases not matched to a gene: 7. The CDR3 spells CASTYRGLRYGYTF. The DNA of the CDR3 is TGTGCCAGCACCTACAGGGGGCTTCGCTATGGCTACACCTTC.

The V call is TRBV7-9, the J call TRBJ2-7; a possible D gene is TRBD1 (6 bases). CDR1 is SEHNR, CDR2 FQNEAQ, per germline (reference sequence). This CDR3 is built from 13 residues. V lost 6 bases and J lost 7, with 16 bases in between. CDR3 bases: TGTGCCAGCAGTCCTTCACAGGGTGGAGAGCAGTACTTC. This gives the protein CASSPSQGGEQYF.

This chain links TRBV5-1 with TRBJ2-7, with 9 bases identical to TRBD1. The CDR3 runs 14 residues. Germline-derived CDR1 and CDR2 are SGHRS and YFSETQ. V was pared by 3 bases and J by 4 bases, with 5 bases of the junction left unmatched. The CDR3 sequence is CASSWTGDSYEQYF. CDR3 in DNA: TGCGCCAGCAGCTGGACAGGGGACTCTTACGAGCAGTACTTC.